This T cell receptor (beta chain) appears in the sequencing data of a study of circulating CD8 cells and anti-PD-1 response in melanoma. As for the study in general: Complete or partial response defined responders; stable or progressive disease, non-responders.

V was clipped by 3 bases and J by 6 bases, with 14 bases between them. This CDR3 contains 14 residues. Per the germline V gene, CDR1 is LNHDA and CDR2 is SQIVND (reference sequence). Study-wide results and limits: DNEG was most diverse; TIGIT repertoires were least diverse. Clonotype sharing was highest between DPOS and TIGIT subsets.

Using roughly 14 ng of total RNA, TCR libraries were made with the QIAseq Immune Repertoire TCR panel. Using its own MiXCR run on the reads, TCRdb lists one record per CDR3 protein. The table records 800 to 1,000 distinct CDR3 sequences, 4.5% to 5.5% of them present only once. This clonotype is judged medium-sized. Its cognate antigen is unknown. Sorting of live CD3+CD8+TCRalphabeta+ cells by PD-1 and/or TIGIT gave four subsets. Sequencing used CD8+ T cells from PBMCs, obtained at baseline or after one month of anti-PD-1 therapy (not recorded which). The receptor comes from a human donor with melanoma. The chain is built from TRBV19 and TRBJ1-2; the D gene is possibly TRBD1 (5 bases). CDR3 in DNA: TGTGCCAGTAGTATCTGGACGCCGGGGGATGGCTACACCTTC. It yields the protein CASSIWTPGDGYTF.